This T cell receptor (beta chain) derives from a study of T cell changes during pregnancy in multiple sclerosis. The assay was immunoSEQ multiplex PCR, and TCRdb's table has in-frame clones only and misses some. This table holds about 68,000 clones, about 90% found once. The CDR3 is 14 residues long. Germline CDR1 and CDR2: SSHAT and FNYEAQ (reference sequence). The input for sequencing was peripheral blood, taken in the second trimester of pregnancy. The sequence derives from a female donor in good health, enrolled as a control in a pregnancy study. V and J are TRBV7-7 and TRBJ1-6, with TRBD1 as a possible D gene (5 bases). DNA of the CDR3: TGTGGGCGATTACTTGGGGCAGATTGGTCACCCCTCCACTTT. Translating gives CGRLLGADWSPLHF.